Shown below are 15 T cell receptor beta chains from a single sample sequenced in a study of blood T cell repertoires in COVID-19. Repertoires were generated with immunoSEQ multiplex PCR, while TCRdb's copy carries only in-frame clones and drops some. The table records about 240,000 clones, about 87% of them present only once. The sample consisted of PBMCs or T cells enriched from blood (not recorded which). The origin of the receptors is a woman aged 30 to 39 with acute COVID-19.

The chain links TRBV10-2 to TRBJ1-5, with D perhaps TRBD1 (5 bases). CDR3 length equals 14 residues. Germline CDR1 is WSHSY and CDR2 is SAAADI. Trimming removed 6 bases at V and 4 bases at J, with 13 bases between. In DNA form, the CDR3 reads TGCGCCAGCAGGCTTCCACAGGAGAATCAGCCCCAGCATTTT. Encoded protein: CASRLPQENQPQHF.

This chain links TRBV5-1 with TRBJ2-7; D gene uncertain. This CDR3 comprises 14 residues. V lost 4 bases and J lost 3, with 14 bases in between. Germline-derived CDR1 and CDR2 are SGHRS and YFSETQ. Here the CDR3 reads CASSPESRNYEQYF. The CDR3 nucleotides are TGCGCCAGCAGCCCTGAGTCCCGAAACTACGAGCAGTACTTC.

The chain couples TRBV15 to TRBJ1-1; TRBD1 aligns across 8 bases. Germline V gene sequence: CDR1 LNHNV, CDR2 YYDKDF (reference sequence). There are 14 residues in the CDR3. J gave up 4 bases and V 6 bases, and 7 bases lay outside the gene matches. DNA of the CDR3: TGTGCCACCAGTAAGGACAGGGCTGCCACTGAAGCTTTCTTT. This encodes CATSKDRAATEAFF.

The CDR3 DNA sequence: TGTGCCAGCAGTGAGGGACAGCTAAGAAGCTACACCTTC. Amino acids: CASSEGQLRSYTF. This chain connects TRBV6-1 to TRBJ1-2; 7 bases agree with TRBD1. CDR1 is MNHNS and CDR2 is SASEGT in the germline V gene. The ends lost 3 bases at V and 9 bases at J; junction bases unmatched: 7. CDR3 length: 13 amino acids.

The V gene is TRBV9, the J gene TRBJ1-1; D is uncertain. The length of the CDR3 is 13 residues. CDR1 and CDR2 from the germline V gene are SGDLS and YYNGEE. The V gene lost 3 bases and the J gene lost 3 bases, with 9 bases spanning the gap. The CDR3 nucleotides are TGTGCCAGCAGCGCGGGGTCGTACACTGAAGCTTTCTTT. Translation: CASSAGSYTEAFF.

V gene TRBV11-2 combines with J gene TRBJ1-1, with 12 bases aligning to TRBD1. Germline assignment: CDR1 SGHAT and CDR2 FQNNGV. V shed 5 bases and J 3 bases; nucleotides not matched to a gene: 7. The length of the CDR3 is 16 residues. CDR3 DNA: TGTGCCAGCAGCCACGGGACAGGGGGCGCCTACACTGAAGCTTTCTTT. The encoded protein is CASSHGTGGAYTEAFF.

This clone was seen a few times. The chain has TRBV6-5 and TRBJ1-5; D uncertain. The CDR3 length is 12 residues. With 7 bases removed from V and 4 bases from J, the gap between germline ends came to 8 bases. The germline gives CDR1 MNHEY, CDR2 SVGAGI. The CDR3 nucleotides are TGTGCCAGCAATGGGCATAATCAGCCCCAGCATTTT. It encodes CASNGHNQPQHF.

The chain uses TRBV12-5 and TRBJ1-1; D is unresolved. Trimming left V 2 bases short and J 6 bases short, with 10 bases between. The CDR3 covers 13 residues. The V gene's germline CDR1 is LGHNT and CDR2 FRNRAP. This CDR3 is CASGLSPFPEAFF. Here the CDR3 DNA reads TGTGCTAGTGGTTTGAGCCCATTCCCTGAAGCTTTCTTT. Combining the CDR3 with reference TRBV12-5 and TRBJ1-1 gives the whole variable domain DARVTQTPRHKVTEMGQEVTMRCQPILGHNTVFWYRQTMMQGLELLAYFRNRAPLDDSGMPKDRFSAEMPDATLATLKIQPSEPRDSAVYFCASGLSPFPEAFFGQGTRLTVV.

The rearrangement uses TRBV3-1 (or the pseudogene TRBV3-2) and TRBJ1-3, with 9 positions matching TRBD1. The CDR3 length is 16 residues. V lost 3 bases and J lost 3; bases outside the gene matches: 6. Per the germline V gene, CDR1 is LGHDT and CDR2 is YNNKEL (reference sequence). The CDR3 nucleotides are TGTGCCAGCAGCCAGCCGGGACAGGGCCTTGGAAACACCATATATTTT. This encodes CASSQPGQGLGNTIYF.

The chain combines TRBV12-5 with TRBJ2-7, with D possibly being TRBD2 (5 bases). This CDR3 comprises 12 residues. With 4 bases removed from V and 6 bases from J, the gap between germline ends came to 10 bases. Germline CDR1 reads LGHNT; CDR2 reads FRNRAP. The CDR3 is CASGSHGGEQYF. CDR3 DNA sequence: TGTGCTAGTGGTTCCCATGGAGGCGAGCAGTACTTC.

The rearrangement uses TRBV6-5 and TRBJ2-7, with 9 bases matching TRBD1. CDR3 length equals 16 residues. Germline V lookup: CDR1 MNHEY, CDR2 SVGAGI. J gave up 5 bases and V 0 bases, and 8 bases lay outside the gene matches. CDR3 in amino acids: CASSYSPDRGGDEQYF. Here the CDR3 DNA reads TGTGCCAGCAGTTACTCACCGGACAGGGGTGGTGACGAGCAGTACTTC.

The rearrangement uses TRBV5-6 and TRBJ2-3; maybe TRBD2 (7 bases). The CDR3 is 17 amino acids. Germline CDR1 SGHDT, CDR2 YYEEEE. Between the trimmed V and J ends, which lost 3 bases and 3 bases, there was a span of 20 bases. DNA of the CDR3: TGTGCCAGCAGCTCCAGTGGGGCGCGGGGGCTTACAGATACGCAGTATTTT. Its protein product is CASSSSGARGLTDTQYF.

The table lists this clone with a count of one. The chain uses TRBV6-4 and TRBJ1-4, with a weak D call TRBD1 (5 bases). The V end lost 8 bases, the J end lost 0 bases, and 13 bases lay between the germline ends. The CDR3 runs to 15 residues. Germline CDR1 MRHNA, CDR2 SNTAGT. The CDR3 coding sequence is TGTGCCAGCCGAAGCCAGGGCTCAACTAATGAAAAACTGTTTTTT. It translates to CASRSQGSTNEKLFF.

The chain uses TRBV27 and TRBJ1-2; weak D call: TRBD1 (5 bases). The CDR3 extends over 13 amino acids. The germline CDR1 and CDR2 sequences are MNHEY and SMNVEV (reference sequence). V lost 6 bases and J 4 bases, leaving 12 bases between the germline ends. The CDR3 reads CASRSFQGYGYTF. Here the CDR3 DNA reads TGTGCCAGCAGATCGTTTCAGGGCTATGGCTACACCTTC.

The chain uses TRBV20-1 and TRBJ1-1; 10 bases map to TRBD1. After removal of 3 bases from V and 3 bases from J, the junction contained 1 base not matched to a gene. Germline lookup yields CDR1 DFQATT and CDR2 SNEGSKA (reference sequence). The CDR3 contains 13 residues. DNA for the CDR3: TGCAGTGCTAGTGGACAGGGGGACACTGAAGCTTTCTTT. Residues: CSASGQGDTEAFF.